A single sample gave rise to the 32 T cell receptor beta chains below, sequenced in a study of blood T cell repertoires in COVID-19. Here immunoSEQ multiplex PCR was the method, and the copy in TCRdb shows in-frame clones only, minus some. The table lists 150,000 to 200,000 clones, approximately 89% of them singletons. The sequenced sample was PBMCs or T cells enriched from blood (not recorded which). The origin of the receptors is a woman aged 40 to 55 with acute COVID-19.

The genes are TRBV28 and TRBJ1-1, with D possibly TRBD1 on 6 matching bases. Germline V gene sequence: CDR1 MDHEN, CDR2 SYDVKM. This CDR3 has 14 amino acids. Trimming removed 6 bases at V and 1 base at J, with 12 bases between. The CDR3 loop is CASRSGTKNTEAFF. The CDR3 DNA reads TGTGCCAGCAGATCAGGGACAAAGAACACTGAAGCTTTCTTT.

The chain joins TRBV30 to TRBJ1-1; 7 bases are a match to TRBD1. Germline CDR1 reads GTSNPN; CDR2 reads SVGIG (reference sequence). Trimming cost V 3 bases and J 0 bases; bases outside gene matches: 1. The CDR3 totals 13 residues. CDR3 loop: CAWRGQVNTEAFF. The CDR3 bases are TGTGCCTGGAGAGGACAGGTGAACACTGAAGCTTTCTTT. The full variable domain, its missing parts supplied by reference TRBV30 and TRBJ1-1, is SQTIHQWPATLVQPVGSPLSLECTVEGTSNPNLYWYRQAAGRGLQLLFYSVGIGQISSEVPQNLSASRPQDRQFILSSKKLLLSDSGFYLCAWRGQVNTEAFFGQGTRLTVV.

DNA of the CDR3: TGTGCTTCGAGCTCCTATAATTCACCCCTCCACTTT. This encodes CASSSYNSPLHF. V gene TRBV19 combines with J gene TRBJ1-6, with D hard to call. Germline CDR1 and CDR2: LNHDA and SQIVND (reference sequence). The CDR3 is made up of 12 amino acids.

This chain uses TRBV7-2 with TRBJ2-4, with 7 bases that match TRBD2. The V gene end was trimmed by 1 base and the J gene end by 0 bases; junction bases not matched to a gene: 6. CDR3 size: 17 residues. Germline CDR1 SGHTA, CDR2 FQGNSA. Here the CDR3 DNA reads TGTGCCAGCAGCTTAGTTCTCCCGGGGGGAGCCAAAAACATTCAGTACTTC. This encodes CASSLVLPGGAKNIQYF.

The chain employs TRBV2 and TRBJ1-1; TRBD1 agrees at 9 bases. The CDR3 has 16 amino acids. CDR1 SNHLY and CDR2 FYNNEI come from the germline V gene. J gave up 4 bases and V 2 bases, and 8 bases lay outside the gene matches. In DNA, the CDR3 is TGTGCCAGCAGTGAACTAACAGGGGGCGCAGGCACTGAAGCTTTCTTT. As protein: CASSELTGGAGTEAFF.

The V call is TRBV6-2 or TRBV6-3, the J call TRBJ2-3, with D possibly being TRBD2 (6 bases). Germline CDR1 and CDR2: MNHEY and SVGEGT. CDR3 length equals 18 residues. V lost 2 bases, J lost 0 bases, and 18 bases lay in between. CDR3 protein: CASSYPSGGGTSTDTQYF. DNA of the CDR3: TGTGCCAGCAGTTACCCCTCAGGCGGCGGGACCAGCACAGATACGCAGTATTTT.

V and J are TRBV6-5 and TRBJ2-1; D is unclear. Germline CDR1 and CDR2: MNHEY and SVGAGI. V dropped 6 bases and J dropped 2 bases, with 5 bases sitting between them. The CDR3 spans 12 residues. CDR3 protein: CASRHTYNEQFF. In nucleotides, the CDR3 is TGTGCCAGCAGGCACACCTACAATGAGCAGTTCTTC.

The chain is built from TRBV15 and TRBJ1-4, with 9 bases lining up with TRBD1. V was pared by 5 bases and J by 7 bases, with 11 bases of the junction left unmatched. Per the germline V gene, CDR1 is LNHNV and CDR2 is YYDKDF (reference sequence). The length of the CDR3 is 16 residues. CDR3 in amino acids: CATSPPTGGRFEKLFF. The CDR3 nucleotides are TGTGCCACCAGCCCTCCCACAGGGGGCCGGTTTGAAAAACTGTTTTTT.

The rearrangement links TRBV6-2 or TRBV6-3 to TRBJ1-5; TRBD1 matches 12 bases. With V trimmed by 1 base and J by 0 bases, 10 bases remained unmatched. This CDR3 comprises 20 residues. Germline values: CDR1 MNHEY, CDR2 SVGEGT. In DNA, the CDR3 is TGTGCCAGCAGTTACTTCGGGACAGGGGGCGCCGAGTATAGCAATCAGCCCCAGCATTTT. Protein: CASSYFGTGGAEYSNQPQHF.

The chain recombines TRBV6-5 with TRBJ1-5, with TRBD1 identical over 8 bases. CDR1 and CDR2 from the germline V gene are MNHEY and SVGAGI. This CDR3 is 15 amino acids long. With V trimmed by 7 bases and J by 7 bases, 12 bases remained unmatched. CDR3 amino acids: CASKSWTGSSQPQHF. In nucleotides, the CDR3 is TGTGCCAGCAAATCATGGACAGGGTCATCCCAGCCCCAGCATTTT.

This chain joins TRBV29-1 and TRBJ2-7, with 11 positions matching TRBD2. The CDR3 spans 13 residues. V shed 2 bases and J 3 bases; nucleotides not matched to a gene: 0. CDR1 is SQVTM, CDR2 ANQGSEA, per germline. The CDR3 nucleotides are TGCAGCGTTGAAACTAGCGGGAGCTACGAGCAGTACTTC. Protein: CSVETSGSYEQYF.

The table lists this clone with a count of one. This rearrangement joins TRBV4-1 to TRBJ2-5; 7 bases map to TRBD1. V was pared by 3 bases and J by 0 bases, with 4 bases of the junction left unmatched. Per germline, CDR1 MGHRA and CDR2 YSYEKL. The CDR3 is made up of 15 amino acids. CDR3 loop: CASSHPTGYQETQYF. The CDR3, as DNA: TGCGCCAGCAGCCACCCGACAGGGTACCAAGAGACCCAGTACTTC.

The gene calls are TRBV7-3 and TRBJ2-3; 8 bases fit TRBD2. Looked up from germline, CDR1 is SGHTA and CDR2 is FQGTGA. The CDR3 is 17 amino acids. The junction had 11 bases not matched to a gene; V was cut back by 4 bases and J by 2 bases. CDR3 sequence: CASSSNGAGGTTDTQYF. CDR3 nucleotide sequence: TGTGCCAGCAGCTCGAATGGGGCGGGAGGAACCACAGATACGCAGTATTTT.

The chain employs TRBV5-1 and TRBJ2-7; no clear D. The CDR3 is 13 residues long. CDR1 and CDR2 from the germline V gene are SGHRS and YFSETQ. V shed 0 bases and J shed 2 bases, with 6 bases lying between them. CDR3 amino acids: CASSLDTTYEQYF. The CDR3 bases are TGCGCCAGCAGCTTGGACACAACCTACGAGCAGTACTTC.

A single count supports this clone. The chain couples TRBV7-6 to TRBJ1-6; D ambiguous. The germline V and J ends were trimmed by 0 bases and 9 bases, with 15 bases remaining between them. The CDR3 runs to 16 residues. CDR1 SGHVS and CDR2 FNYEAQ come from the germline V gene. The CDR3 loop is CASSLASGGLGSPLHF. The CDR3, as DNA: TGTGCCAGCAGCTTAGCGTCGGGAGGGTTGGGTTCACCCCTCCACTTT.

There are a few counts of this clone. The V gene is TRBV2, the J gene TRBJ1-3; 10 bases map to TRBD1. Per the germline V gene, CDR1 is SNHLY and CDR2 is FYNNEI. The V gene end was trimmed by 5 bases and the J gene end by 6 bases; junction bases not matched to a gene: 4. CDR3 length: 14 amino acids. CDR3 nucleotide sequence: TGTGCCAGCAGTTGGACAGGGGGTGAAAACACCATATATTTT. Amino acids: CASSWTGGENTIYF.

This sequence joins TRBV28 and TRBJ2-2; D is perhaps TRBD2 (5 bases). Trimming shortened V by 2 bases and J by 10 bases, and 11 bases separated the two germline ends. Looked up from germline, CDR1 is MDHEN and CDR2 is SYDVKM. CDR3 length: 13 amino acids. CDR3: CASSLRESVELFF. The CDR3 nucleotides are TGTGCCAGCAGTTTAAGGGAGTCTGTGGAGCTGTTTTTT.

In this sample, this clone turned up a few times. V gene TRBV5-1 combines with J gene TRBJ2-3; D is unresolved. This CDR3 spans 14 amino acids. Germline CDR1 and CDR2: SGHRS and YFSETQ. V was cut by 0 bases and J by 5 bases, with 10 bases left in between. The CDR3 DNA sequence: TGCGCCAGCAGCTTGGATGGCCGGAGAGATACGCAGTATTTT. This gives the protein CASSLDGRRDTQYF.

The CDR3 spells CASSLSKWGRDEQYF. The DNA for the CDR3 is TGTGCCAGCAGTTTATCGAAGTGGGGGAGGGACGAGCAGTACTTC. The chain employs TRBV27 and TRBJ2-7; 7 bases fit TRBD2. The V gene end was trimmed by 0 bases and the J gene end by 5 bases; junction bases not matched to a gene: 7. The V gene's germline CDR1 is MNHEY and CDR2 SMNVEV (reference sequence). The CDR3 spans 15 residues.

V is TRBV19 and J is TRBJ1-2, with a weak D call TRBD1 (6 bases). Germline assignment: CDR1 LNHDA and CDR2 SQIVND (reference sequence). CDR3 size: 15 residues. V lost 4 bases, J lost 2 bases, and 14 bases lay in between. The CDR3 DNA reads TGTGCCAGTAGTACCTACGACAGGTTCAACTATGGCTACACCTTC. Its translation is CASSTYDRFNYGYTF.

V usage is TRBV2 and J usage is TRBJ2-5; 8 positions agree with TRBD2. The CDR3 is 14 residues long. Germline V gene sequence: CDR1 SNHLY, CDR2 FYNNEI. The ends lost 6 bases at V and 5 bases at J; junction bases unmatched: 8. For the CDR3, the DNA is TGTGCCAGCAGGGAGGTCGGGAGGGTGGAGACCCAGTACTTC. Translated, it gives CASREVGRVETQYF.

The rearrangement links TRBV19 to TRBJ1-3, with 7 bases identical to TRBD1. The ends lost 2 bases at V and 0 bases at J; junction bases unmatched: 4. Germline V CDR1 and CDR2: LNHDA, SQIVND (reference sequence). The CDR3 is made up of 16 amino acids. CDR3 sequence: CASSILGTASGNTIYF. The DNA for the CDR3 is TGTGCCAGTAGTATATTAGGGACAGCCTCTGGAAACACCATATATTTT.

The CDR3 bases are TGTGCTAGTGGTTCCGGGACAGCAGACTCCTACAATGAGCAGTTCTTC. It is translated as CASGSGTADSYNEQFF. This chain uses TRBV12-5 with TRBJ2-1, with 7 bases matching TRBD1. The CDR3 totals 16 residues. V lost 4 bases to trimming and J lost 0 bases; unmatched junction nucleotides: 6. Per germline, CDR1 LGHNT and CDR2 FRNRAP.

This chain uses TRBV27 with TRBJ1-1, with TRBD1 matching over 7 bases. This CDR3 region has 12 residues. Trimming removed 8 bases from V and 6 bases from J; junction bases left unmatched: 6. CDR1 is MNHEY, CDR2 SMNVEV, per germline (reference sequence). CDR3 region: CASAKTGAEAFF. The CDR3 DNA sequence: TGTGCCAGCGCCAAAACAGGGGCTGAAGCTTTCTTT.

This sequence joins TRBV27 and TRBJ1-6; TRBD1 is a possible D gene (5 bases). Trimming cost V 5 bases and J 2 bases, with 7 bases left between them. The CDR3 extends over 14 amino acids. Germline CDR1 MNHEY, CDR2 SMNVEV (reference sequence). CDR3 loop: CASSMTAYNSPLHF. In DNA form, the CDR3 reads TGTGCCAGCAGTATGACAGCCTATAATTCACCCCTCCACTTT.

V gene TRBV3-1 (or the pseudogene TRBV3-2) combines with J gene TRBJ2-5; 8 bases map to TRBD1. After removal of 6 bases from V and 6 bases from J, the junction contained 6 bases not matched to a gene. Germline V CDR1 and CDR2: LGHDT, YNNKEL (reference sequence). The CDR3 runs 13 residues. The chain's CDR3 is CASRLGQGQTQYF. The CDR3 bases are TGTGCCAGCAGACTTGGACAGGGCCAGACCCAGTACTTC.

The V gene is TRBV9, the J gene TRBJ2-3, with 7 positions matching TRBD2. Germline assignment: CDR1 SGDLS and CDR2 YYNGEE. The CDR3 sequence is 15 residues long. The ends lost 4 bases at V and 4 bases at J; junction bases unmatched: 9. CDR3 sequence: CASSRRGLGADTQYF. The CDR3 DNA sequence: TGTGCCAGCAGCAGAAGAGGACTAGGGGCAGATACGCAGTATTTT.

CDR3 DNA sequence: TGCGCCAGCAGCCAAGCCGGGTCTGGCACCGGGGAGCTGTTTTTT. Amino acids: CASSQAGSGTGELFF. The gene calls are TRBV4-1 and TRBJ2-2; D is ambiguous. This CDR3 is 15 amino acids long. V was cut by 1 base and J by 4 bases, with 10 bases left in between. Per the germline V gene, CDR1 is MGHRA and CDR2 is YSYEKL.

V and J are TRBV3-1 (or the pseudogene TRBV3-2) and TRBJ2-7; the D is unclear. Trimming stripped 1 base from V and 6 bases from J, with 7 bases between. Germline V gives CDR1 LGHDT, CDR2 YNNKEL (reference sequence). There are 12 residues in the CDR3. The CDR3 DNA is TGTGCCAGCAGCCAAGTATTCGGCGAGCAGTACTTC. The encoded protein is CASSQVFGEQYF.

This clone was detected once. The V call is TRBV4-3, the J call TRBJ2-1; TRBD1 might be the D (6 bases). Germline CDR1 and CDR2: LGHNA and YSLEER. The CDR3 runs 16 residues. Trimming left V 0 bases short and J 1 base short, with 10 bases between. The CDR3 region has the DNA TGCGCCAGCAGCCAAGATCCAACAGGGTCCTACAATGAGCAGTTCTTC. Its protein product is CASSQDPTGSYNEQFF.

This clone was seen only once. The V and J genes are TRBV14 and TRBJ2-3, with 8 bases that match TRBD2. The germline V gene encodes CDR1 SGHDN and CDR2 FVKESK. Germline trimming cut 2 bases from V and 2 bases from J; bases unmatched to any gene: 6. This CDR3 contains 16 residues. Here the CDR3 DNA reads TGTGCCAGCAGCCAACGGGCGGGGGGCCTCACAGATACGCAGTATTTT. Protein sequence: CASSQRAGGLTDTQYF.

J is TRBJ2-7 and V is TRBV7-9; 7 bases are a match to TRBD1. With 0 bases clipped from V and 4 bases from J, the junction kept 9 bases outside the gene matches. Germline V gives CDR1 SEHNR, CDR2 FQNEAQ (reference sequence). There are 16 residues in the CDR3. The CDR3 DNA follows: TGTGCCAGCAGCTTAGCGGTGACTCCACAGGGGTACGAGCAGTACTTC. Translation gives CASSLAVTPQGYEQYF.